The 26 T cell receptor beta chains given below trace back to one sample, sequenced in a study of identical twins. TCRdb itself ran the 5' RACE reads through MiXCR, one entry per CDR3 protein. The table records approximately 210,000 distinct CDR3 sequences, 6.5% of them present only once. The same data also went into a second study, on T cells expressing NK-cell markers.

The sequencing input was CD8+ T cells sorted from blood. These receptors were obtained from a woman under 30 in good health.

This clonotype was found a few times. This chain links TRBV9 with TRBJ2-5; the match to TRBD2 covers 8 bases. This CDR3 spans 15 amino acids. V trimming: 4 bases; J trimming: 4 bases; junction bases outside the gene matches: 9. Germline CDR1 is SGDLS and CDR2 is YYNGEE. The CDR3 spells CASSPPGGEIETQYF. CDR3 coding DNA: TGTGCCAGCAGCCCCCCCGGGGGGGAGATAGAGACCCAGTACTTC.

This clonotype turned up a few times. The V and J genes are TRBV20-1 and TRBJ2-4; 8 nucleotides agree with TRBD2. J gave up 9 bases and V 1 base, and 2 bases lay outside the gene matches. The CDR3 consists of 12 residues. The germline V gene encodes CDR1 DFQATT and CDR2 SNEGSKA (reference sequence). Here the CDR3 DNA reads TGCAGTGCTAGAGCGGGGGGGGCCATTCAGTACTTC. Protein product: CSARAGGAIQYF.

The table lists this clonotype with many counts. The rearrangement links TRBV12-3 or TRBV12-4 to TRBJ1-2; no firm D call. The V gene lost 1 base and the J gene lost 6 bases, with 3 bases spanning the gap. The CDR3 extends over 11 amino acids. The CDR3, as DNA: TGTGCCAGCAGTTTAGGGGATGGCTACACCTTC. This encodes CASSLGDGYTF.

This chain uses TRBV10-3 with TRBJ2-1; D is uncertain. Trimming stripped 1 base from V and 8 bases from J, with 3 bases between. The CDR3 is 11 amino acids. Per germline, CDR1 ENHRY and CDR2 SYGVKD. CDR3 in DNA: TGTGCCATCAGTGAGTTTGATGAGCAGTTCTTC. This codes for CAISEFDEQFF.

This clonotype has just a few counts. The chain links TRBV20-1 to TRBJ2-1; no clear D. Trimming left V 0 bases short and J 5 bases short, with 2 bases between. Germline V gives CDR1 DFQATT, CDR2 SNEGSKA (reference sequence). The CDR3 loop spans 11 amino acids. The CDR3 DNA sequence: TGCAGTGCTAGAGATGACAATGAGCAGTTCTTC. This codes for CSARDDNEQFF.

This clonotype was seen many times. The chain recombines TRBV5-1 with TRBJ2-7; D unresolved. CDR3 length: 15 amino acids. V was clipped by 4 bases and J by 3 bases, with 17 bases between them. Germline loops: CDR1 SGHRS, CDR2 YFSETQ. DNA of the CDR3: TGCGCCAGCAGCCCCGAGTTGCACCTCCGCTACGAGCAGTACTTC. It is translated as CASSPELHLRYEQYF.

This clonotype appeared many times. The CDR3, as DNA: TGTGCCAGCACCCCCGGGGCCAGCTCCTACGAGCAGTACTTC. Translation: CASTPGASSYEQYF. The chain uses TRBV5-5 and TRBJ2-7; D could derive from TRBD1 or TRBD2 (5 bases each). The CDR3 runs 14 residues. Trimming took 6 bases from V and 0 from J, leaving 13 bases between them. The germline gives CDR1 SGHKS, CDR2 YYEKEE (reference sequence).

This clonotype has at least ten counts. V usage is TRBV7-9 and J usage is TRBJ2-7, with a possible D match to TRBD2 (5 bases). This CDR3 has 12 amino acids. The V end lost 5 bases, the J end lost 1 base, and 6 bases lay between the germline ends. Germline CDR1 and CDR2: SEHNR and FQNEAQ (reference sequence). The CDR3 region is CASSRESYEQYF. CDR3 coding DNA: TGTGCCAGCAGCCGGGAATCCTACGAGCAGTACTTC. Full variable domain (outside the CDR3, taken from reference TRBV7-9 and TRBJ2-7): DTGVSQNPRHKITKRGQNVTFRCDPISEHNRLYWYRQTLGQGPEFLTYFQNEAQLEKSRLLSDRFSAERPKGSFSTLEIQRTEQGDSAMYLCASSRESYEQYFGPGTRLTVT.

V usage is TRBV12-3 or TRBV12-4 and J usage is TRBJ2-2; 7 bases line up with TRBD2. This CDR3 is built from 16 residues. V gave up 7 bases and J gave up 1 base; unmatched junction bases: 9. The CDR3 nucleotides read TGTGCCAGCACCTTATGGCCTAGCGGGAACACCGGGGAGCTGTTTTTT. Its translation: CASTLWPSGNTGELFF.

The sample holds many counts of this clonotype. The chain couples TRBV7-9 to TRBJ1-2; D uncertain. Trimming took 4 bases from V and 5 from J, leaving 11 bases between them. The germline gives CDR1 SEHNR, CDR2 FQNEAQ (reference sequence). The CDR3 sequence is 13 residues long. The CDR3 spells CASSSELSYGYTF. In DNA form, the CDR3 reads TGTGCCAGCAGCTCCGAACTGTCATATGGCTACACCTTC.

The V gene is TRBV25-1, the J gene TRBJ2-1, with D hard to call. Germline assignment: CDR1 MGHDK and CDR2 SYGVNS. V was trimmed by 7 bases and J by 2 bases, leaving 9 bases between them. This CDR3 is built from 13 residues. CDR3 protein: CASNSAPYNEQFF. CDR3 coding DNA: TGTGCCAGCAATTCGGCTCCCTACAATGAGCAGTTCTTC. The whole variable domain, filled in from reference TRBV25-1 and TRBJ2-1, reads EADIYQTPRYLVIGTGKKITLECSQTMGHDKMYWYQQDPGMELHLIHYSYGVNSTEKGDLSSESTVSRIRTEHFPLTLESARPSHTSQYLCASNSAPYNEQFFGPGTRLTVL.

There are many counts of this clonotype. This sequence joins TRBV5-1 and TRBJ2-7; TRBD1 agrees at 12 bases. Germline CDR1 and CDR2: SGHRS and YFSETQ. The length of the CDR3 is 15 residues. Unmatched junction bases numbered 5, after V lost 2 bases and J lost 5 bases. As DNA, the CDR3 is TGCGCCAGCAGCTTCCGGGACAGGGGGCTCGACGAGCAGTACTTC. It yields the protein CASSFRDRGLDEQYF. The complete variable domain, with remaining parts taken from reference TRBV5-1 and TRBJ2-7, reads KAGVTQTPRYLIKTRGQQVTLSCSPISGHRSVSWYQQTPGQGLQFLFEYFSETQRNKGNFPGRFSGRQFSNSRSEMNVSTLELGDSALYLCASSFRDRGLDEQYFGPGTRLTVT.

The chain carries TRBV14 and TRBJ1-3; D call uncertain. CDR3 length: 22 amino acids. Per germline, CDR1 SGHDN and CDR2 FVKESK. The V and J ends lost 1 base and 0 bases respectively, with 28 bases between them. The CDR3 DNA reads TGTGCCAGCAGCCAAGTTAATTTGACGGGCCTCGCCCTTCGGCTCTCTGGAAACACCATATATTTT. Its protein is CASSQVNLTGLALRLSGNTIYF.

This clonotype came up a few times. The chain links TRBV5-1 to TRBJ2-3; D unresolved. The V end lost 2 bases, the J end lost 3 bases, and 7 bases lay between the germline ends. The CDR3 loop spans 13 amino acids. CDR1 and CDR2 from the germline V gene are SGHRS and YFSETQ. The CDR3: CASSFFETDTQYF. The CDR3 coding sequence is TGCGCCAGCAGCTTTTTTGAAACAGATACGCAGTATTTT.

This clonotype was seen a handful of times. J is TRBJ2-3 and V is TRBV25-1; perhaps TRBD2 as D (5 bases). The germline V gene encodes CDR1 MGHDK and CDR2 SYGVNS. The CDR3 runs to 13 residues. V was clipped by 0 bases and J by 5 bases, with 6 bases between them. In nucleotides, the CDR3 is TGTGCCAGCAGTGAATACGAGGGAGATACGCAGTATTTT. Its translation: CASSEYEGDTQYF.

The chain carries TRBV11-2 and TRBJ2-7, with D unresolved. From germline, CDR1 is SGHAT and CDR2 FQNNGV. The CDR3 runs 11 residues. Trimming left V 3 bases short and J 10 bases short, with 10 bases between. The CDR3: CASSLSQLQYF. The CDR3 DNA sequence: TGTGCCAGCAGCTTGTCCCAACTCCAGTACTTC.

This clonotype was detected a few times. This CDR3 is CASTQASRGSTEAFF. CDR3 coding DNA: TGTGCCAGCACCCAAGCCTCCAGGGGAAGCACTGAAGCTTTCTTT. This chain links TRBV7-9 with TRBJ1-1; a weak D match, TRBD1 (6 bases). This CDR3 is 15 amino acids long. In germline, CDR1 is SEHNR, CDR2 FQNEAQ (reference sequence). V dropped 7 bases and J dropped 4 bases, with 19 bases sitting between them. The complete variable domain, with remaining parts taken from reference TRBV7-9 and TRBJ1-1, reads DTGVSQNPRHKITKRGQNVTFRCDPISEHNRLYWYRQTLGQGPEFLTYFQNEAQLEKSRLLSDRFSAERPKGSFSTLEIQRTEQGDSAMYLCASTQASRGSTEAFFGQGTRLTVV.

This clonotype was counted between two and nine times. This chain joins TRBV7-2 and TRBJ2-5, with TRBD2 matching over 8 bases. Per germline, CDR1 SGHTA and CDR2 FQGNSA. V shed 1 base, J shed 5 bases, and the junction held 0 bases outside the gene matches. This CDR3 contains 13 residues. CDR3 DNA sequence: TGTGCCAGCAGCTTAGAGCGGGGGGAGACCCAGTACTTC. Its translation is CASSLERGETQYF.

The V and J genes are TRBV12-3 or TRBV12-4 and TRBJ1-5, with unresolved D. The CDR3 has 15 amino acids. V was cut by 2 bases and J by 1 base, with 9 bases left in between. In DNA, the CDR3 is TGTGCCAGCAGTTTACAATCAGGAAGCAATCAGCCCCAGCATTTT. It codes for CASSLQSGSNQPQHF.

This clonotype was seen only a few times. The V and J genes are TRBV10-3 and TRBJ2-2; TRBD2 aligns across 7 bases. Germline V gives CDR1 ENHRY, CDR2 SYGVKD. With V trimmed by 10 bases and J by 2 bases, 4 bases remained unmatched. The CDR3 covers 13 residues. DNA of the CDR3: TGTGCCAGTAGCGGGCCTAACACCGGGGAGCTGTTTTTT. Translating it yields CASSGPNTGELFF.

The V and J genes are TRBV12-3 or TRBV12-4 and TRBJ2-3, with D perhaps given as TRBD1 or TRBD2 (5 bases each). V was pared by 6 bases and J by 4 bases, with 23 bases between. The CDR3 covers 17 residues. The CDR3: CASSHNSQGEIADTQYF. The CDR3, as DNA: TGTGCCAGCAGCCACAACTCCCAAGGGGAGATTGCAGATACGCAGTATTTT.

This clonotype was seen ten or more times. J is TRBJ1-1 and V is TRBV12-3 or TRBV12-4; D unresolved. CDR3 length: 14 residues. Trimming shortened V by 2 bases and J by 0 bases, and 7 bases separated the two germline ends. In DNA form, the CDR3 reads TGTGCCAGCAGTTTATGGGGTATGAACACTGAAGCTTTCTTT. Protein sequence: CASSLWGMNTEAFF.

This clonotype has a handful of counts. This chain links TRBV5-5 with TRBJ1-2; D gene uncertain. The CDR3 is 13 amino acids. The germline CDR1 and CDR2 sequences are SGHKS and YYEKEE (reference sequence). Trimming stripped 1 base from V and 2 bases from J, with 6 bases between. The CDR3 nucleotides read TGTGCCAGCAGCTTGTTTCAAAACTATGGCTACACCTTC. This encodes CASSLFQNYGYTF.

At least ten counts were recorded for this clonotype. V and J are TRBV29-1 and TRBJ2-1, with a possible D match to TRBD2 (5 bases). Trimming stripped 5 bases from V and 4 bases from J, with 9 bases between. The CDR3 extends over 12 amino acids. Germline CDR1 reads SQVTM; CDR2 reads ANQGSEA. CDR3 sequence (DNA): TGCAGCGTTAATGGGGAGTACAATGAGCAGTTCTTC. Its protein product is CSVNGEYNEQFF.

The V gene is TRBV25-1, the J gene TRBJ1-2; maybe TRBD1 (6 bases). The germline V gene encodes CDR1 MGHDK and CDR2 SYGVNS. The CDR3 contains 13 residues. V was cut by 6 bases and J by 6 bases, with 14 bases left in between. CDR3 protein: CASSLGGRDGYTF. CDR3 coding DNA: TGTGCCAGCAGCCTAGGGGGGAGGGATGGCTACACCTTC.

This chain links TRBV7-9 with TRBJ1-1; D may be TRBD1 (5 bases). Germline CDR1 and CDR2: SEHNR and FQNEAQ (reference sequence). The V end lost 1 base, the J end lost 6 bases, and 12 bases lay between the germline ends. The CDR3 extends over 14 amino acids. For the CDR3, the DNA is TGTGCCAGCAGCTTAGTTGTTGGGGGGGCTGAAGCTTTCTTT. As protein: CASSLVVGGAEAFF.